The present entry profiles one T cell receptor beta chain with its context. CDR3 length: 17 amino acids. The data are from a study of T cells expressing NK-cell markers. Study in general: Underlying the TCR beta repertoires were sorted CD3+CD56+NKG2C+, CD3+CD56+NKG2C- and CD3+CD56-NKG2C+ T cells.

TCRdb re-analyzed the 5' RACE reads; it lists each CDR3 protein once, without DNA. The sample totals about 170,000 distinct CDR3 sequences. This sequence originates from a man aged 18 to 70 in good health. Sequencing was done on a sample of blood T cells: a sorted CD56 or NKG2C T cell subset, CD4+ or CD8+ T cells, or bulk PBMC T cells (not recorded which). The chain uses TRBV12-3 or TRBV12-4 and TRBJ1-3; the D gene TCRdb calls, TRBD1, cannot be checked with no DNA. The CDR3 loop reads CASSQAGGQGPRNTIYF.